The 5 T cell receptor beta chains presented below share a single source sample, sequenced in a study of T cells in Graves' hyperthyroidism and ophthalmopathy. RNA transcripts yielded amplified TCR beta CDR3 regions. First-round RT-PCR of the TCR CDR3 relied on the HTBI primer set. TCRdb re-derived calls from the multiplex PCR reads in MiXCR, one entry per CDR3 protein. The data contain 600,000 or so distinct CDR3 sequences, roughly 15% of them singletons. What was sequenced was blood. Receptors originate from a woman aged 50 to 60 with Graves' ophthalmopathy.

The table lists this clonotype with many counts. The chain employs TRBV20-1 and TRBJ1-2, with TRBD1 as a possible D gene (5 bases). This CDR3 comprises 14 residues. The germline V and J ends were trimmed by 1 base and 4 bases, with 13 bases remaining between them. The germline gives CDR1 DFQATT, CDR2 SNEGSKA (reference sequence). The CDR3 DNA sequence: TGCAGTGCTAGAGTCCCAGGGTGGACCTATGGCTACACCTTC. It codes for CSARVPGWTYGYTF.

This clonotype came up many times. The V and J genes are TRBV28 and TRBJ1-1, with 9 bases lining up with TRBD1. V was pared by 4 bases and J by 4 bases, with 4 bases of the junction left unmatched. Per the germline V gene, CDR1 is MDHEN and CDR2 is SYDVKM. This CDR3 is 14 amino acids long. The chain's CDR3 is CASSSTGGLTEAFF. The CDR3 bases are TGTGCCAGCAGTTCTACAGGGGGCCTCACTGAAGCTTTCTTT. The full variable domain, in which reference TRBV28 and TRBJ1-1 provide the parts outside the CDR3, is DVKVTQSSRYLVKRTGEKVFLECVQDMDHENMFWYRQDPGLGLRLIYFSYDVKMKEKGDIPEGYSVSREKKERFSLILESASTNQTSMYLCASSSTGGLTEAFFGQGTRLTVV.

This clonotype was observed many times. V gene TRBV5-1 combines with J gene TRBJ2-2; 8 bases agree with TRBD2. The CDR3 has 15 amino acids. CDR1 is SGHRS, CDR2 YFSETQ, per germline. V shed 4 bases, J shed 1 base, and the junction held 3 bases outside the gene matches. The CDR3 nucleotides are TGCGCCAGCAGCCTTAGCGGGGTGAACACCGGGGAGCTGTTTTTT. Protein sequence: CASSLSGVNTGELFF.

The table lists this clonotype with many counts. This chain links TRBV9 with TRBJ2-7; 8 bases line up with TRBD2. Trimming cost V 4 bases and J 7 bases; bases outside gene matches: 13. The germline gives CDR1 SGDLS, CDR2 YYNGEE. There are 15 residues in the CDR3. CDR3 DNA sequence: TGTGCCAGCAGCCCGAGACTAGCGACGCTACGGGAGCAGTACTTC. Translating it yields CASSPRLATLREQYF.

This clonotype was found many times. J is TRBJ1-5 and V is TRBV28; TRBD1 matches 8 bases. The V gene's germline CDR1 is MDHEN and CDR2 SYDVKM. Trimming removed 5 bases from V and 4 bases from J; junction bases left unmatched: 10. The CDR3 totals 16 residues. The CDR3 region is CASSPHRGSGNQPQHF. The CDR3 nucleotides are TGTGCCAGCAGTCCGCACAGGGGGTCGGGGAATCAGCCCCAGCATTTT. The whole variable domain, remainder taken from reference TRBV28 and TRBJ1-5, is DVKVTQSSRYLVKRTGEKVFLECVQDMDHENMFWYRQDPGLGLRLIYFSYDVKMKEKGDIPEGYSVSREKKERFSLILESASTNQTSMYLCASSPHRGSGNQPQHFGDGTRLSIL.